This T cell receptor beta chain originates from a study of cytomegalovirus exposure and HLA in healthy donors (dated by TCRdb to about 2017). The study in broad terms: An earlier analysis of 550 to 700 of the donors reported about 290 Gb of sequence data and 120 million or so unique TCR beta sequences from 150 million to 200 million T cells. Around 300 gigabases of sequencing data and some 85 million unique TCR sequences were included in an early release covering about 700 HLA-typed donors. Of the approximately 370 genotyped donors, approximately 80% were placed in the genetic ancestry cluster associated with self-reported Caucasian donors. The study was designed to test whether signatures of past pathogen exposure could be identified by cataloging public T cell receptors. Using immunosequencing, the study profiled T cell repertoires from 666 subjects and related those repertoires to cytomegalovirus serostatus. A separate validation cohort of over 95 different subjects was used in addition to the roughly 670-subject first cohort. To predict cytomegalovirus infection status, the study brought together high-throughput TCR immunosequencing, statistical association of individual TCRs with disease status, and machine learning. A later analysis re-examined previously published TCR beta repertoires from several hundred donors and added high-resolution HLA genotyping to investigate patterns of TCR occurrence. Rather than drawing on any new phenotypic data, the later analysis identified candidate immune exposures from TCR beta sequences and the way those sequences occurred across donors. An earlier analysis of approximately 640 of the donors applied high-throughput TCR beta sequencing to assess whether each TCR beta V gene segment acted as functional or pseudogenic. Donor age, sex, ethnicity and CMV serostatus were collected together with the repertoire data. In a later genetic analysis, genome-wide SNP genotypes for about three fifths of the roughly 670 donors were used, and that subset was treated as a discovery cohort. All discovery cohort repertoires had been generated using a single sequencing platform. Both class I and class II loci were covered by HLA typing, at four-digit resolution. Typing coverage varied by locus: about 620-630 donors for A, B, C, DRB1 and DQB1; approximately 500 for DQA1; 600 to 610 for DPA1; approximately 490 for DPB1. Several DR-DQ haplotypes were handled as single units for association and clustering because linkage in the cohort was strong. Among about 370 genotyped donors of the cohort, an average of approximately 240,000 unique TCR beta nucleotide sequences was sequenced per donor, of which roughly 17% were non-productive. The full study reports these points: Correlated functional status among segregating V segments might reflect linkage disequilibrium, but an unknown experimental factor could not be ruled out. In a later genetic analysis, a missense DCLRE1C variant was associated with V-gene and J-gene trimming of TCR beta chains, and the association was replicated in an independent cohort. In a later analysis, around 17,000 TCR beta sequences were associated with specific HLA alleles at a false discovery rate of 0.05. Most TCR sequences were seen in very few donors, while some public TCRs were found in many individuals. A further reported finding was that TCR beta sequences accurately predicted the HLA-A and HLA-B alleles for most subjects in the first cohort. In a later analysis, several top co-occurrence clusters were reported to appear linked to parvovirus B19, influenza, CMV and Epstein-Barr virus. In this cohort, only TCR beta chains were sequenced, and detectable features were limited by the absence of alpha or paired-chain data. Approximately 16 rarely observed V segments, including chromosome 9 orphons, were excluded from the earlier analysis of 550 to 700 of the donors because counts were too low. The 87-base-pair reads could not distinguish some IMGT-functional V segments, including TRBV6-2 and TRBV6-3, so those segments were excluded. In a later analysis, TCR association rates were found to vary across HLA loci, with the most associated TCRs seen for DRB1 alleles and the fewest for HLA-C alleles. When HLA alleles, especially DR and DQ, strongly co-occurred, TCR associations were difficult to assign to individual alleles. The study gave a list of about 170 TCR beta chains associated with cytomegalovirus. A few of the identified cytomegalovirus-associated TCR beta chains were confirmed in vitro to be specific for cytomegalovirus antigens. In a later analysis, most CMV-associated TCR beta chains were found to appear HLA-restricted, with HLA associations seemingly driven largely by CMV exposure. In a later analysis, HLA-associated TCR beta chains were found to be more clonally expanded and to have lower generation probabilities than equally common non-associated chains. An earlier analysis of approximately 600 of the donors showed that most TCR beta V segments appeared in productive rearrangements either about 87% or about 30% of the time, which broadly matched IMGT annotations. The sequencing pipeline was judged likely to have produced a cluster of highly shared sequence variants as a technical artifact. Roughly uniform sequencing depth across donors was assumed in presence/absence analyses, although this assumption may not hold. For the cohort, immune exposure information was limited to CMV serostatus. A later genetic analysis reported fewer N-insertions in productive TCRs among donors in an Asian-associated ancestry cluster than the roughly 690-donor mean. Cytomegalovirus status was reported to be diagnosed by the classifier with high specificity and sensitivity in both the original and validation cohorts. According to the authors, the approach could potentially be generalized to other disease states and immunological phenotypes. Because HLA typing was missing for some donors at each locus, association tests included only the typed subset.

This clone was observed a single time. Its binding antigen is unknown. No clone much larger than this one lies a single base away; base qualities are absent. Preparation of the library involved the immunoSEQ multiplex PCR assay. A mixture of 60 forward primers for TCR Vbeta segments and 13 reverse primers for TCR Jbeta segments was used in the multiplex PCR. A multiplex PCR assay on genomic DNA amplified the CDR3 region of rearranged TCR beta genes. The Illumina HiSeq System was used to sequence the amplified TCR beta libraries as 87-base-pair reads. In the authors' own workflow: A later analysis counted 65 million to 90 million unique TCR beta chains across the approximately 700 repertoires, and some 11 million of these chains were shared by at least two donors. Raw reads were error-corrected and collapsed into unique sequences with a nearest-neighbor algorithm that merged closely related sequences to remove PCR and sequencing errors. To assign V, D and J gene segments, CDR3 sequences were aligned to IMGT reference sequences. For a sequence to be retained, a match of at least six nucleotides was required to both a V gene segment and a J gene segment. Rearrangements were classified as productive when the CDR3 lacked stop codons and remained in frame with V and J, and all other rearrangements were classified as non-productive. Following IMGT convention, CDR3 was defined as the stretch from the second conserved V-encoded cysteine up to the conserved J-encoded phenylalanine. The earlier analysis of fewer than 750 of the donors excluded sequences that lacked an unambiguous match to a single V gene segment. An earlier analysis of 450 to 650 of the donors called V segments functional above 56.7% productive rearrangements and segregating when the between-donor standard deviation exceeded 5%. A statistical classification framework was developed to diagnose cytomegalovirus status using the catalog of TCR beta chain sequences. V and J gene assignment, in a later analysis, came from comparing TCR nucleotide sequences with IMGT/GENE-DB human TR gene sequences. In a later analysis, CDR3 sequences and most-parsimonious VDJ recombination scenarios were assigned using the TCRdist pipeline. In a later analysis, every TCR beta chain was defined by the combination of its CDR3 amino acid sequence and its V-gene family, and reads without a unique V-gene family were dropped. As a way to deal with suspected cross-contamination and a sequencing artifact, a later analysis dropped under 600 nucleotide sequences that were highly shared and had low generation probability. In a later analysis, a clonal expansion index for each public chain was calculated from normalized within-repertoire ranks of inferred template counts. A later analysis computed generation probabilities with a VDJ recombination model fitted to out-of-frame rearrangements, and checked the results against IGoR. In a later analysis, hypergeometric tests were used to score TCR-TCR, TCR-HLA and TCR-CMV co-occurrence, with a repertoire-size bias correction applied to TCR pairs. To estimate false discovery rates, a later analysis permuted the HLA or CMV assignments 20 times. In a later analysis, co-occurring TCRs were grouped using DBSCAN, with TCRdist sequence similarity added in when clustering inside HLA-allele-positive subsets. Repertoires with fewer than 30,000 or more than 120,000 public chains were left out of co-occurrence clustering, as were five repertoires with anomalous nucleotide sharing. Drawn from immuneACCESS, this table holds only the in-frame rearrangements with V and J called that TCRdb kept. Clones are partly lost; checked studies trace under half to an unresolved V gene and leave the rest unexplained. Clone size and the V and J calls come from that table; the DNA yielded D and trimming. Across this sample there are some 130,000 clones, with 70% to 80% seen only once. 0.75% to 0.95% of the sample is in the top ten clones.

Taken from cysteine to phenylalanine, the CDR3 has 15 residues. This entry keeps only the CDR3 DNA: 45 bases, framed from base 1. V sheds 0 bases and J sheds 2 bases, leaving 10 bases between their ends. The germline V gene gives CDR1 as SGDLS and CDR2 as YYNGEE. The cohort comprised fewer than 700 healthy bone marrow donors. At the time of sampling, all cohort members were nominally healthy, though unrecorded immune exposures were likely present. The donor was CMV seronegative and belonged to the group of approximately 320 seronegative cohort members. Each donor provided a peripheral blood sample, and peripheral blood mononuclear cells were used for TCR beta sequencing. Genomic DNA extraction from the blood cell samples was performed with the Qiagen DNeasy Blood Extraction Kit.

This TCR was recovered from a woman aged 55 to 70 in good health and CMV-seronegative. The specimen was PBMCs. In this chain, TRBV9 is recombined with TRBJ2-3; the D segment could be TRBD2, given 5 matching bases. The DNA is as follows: TGTGCCAGCAGCGTAGTTAGCGCTATCACAGATACGCAGTATTTT. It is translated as CASSVVSAITDTQYF.